A single sample is the source of the 30 T cell receptor beta chains below, sequenced in a study of CD8 T cells in ankylosing spondylitis. A single record per CDR3 protein comes from TCRdb applying MiXCR to the 5' RACE reads. This sample carries approximately 220,000 distinct CDR3 sequences, approximately 24% of them seen once, and the ten largest clones take 6.6%. The sample taken for sequencing was blood, either unsorted or a sorted T cell fraction (not recorded which). The source of these receptors is a male donor with ankylosing spondylitis or in good health (not recorded which).

This clonotype showed up many times. The rearrangement joins TRBV7-2 to TRBJ2-2; D possibly corresponds to TRBD2 (6 bases). Germline loops: CDR1 SGHTA, CDR2 FQGNSA. V lost 5 bases, J lost 9 bases, and 13 bases lay in between. CDR3 length equals 13 residues. CDR3 protein: CASSQTAGRELFF. The CDR3 DNA reads TGTGCCAGCAGCCAGACAGCGGGCCGGGAGCTGTTTTTT.

This clonotype was recorded many times. The rearrangement uses TRBV20-1 and TRBJ2-5; possible D gene TRBD1, 6 bases. Trimming removed 5 bases at V and 5 bases at J, with 15 bases between. This CDR3 contains 13 residues. Germline V CDR1 and CDR2: DFQATT, SNEGSKA (reference sequence). CDR3 sequence: CSAGGQFGETQYF. As DNA, the CDR3 is TGCAGTGCTGGAGGACAGTTCGGGGAGACCCAGTACTTC.

The chain has TRBV29-1 and TRBJ2-1; 11 nucleotides match TRBD2. The germline V gene encodes CDR1 SQVTM and CDR2 ANQGSEA. V was clipped by 4 bases and J by 6 bases; unmatched bases: 2. This CDR3 is 13 amino acids long. The CDR3 reads CSVGGTSGNEQFF. Here the CDR3 DNA reads TGCAGCGTTGGAGGGACTAGCGGCAATGAGCAGTTCTTC.

V is TRBV9 and J is TRBJ2-2; the D is unclear. The CDR3 spans 13 residues. The V end was cut by 5 bases, the J end by 7 bases, with 12 bases between. CDR1 SGDLS and CDR2 YYNGEE come from the germline V gene. The CDR3 DNA reads as TGTGCCAGCAGAGGCCCGACGGGCGGGGAGCTGTTTTTT. It yields the protein CASRGPTGGELFF.

The V gene is TRBV5-6, the J gene TRBJ2-7; 8 nucleotides align to TRBD1. V was pared by 1 base and J by 8 bases, with 2 bases of the junction left unmatched. The CDR3 totals 12 residues. CDR1 SGHDT and CDR2 YYEEEE come from the germline V gene. The CDR3 is CASSLPGGKQYF. CDR3 nucleotides: TGTGCCAGCAGCTTGCCAGGGGGCAAGCAGTACTTC.

This clonotype was observed at least ten times. The genes are TRBV5-1 and TRBJ2-1, with 8 bases aligning to TRBD2. V gave up 4 bases and J gave up 7 bases; unmatched junction bases: 10. The germline V gene encodes CDR1 SGHRS and CDR2 YFSETQ. There are 15 residues in the CDR3. In DNA, the CDR3 is TGCGCCAGCAGCCACGAAAGCGGGAGTCAGAATGAGCAGTTCTTC. Protein sequence: CASSHESGSQNEQFF.

This chain joins TRBV11-2 and TRBJ2-5, with D hard to call. The CDR3 runs 18 residues. The germline gives CDR1 SGHAT, CDR2 FQNNGV. V shed 0 bases and J shed 1 base, with 18 bases lying between them. CDR3 in DNA: TGTGCCAGCAGCTTAGATTATTCGTATACGAGATTCCAAGAGACCCAGTACTTC. This codes for CASSLDYSYTRFQETQYF. Full variable domain (outside the CDR3, taken from reference TRBV11-2 and TRBJ2-5): EAGVAQSPRYKIIEKRQSVAFWCNPISGHATLYWYQQILGQGPKLLIQFQNNGVVDDSQLPKDRFSAERLKGVDSTLKIQPAKLEDSAVYLCASSLDYSYTRFQETQYFGPGTRLLVL.

There are many counts of this clonotype. The chain has TRBV29-1 and TRBJ1-1; 7 bases align to TRBD1. V gave up 5 bases and J gave up 7 bases; unmatched junction bases: 13. The CDR3 totals 14 residues. Per germline, CDR1 SQVTM and CDR2 ANQGSEA. The CDR3 DNA reads TGCAGCGTTCTAGTTCAGGGGGTTAGGGGTGAAGCTTTCTTT. This codes for CSVLVQGVRGEAFF.

The chain has TRBV7-2 and TRBJ2-7; D not certain. The CDR3 is 12 residues long. Germline CDR1 is SGHTA and CDR2 is FQGNSA. V lost 5 bases, J lost 4 bases, and 9 bases lay in between. CDR3: CASSLIGYEQYF. As DNA, the CDR3 is TGTGCCAGCAGCCTAATTGGGTACGAGCAGTACTTC. The full variable domain, with the rest looked up from reference TRBV7-2 and TRBJ2-7, is GAGVSQSPSNKVTEKGKDVELRCDPISGHTALYWYRQSLGQGLEFLIYFQGNSAPDKSGLPSDRFSAERTGGSVSTLTIQRTQQEDSAVYLCASSLIGYEQYFGPGTRLTVT.

This clonotype was observed many times. This chain joins TRBV12-3 or TRBV12-4 and TRBJ2-7, with D tentatively TRBD1 or TRBD2 (5 bases each). The CDR3 has 14 residues. V was clipped by 5 bases and J by 4 bases, with 15 bases between them. In DNA form, the CDR3 reads TGTGCCAGCAGTACCGGGGCCTACCCGTACGAGCAGTACTTC. As protein: CASSTGAYPYEQYF.

The chain joins TRBV29-1 to TRBJ2-2; D uncertain. The CDR3 runs 12 residues. V gave up 4 bases and J gave up 5 bases, with 8 bases separating them. From germline, CDR1 is SQVTM and CDR2 ANQGSEA. The DNA of the CDR3 is TGCAGCGTTGGAATTTGGACCGGGGAGCTGTTTTTT. This codes for CSVGIWTGELFF.

The gene calls are TRBV11-3 and TRBJ2-7, with 8 bases matching TRBD1. This CDR3 comprises 14 residues. Germline CDR1 and CDR2: SGHNT and YENEEA. After removal of 5 bases from V and 6 bases from J, the junction contained 9 bases not matched to a gene. The CDR3 region has the DNA TGTGCCAGCAGCGAACAGGGGGGTCTAGGCGAGCAGTACTTC. The encoded protein is CASSEQGGLGEQYF. Based on the CDR3 plus reference TRBV11-3 and TRBJ2-7, the full variable domain is EAGVVQSPRYKIIEKKQPVAFWCNPISGHNTLYWYLQNLGQGPELLIRYENEEAVDDSQLPKDRFSAERLKGVDSTLKIQPAELGDSAVYLCASSEQGGLGEQYFGPGTRLTVT.

The chain recombines TRBV12-3 or TRBV12-4 with TRBJ2-1; 7 nucleotides line up with TRBD2. The trim removed 6 bases at V and 1 base at J, leaving 18 bases unmatched. There are 19 residues in the CDR3. In nucleotides, the CDR3 is TGTGCCAGCAGCCCCGGGAGCGGGAATCCCGTCAGTTCCTACAATGAGCAGTTCTTC. Protein sequence: CASSPGSGNPVSSYNEQFF.

The rearrangement joins TRBV12-3 or TRBV12-4 to TRBJ2-5, with D possibly being TRBD1 (6 bases). The CDR3 covers 16 residues. Trimming shortened V by 3 bases and J by 2 bases, and 16 bases separated the two germline ends. The CDR3 spells CASSFTLRQGQETQYF. The CDR3 DNA sequence: TGTGCCAGCAGTTTTACCCTGAGGCAGGGGCAAGAGACCCAGTACTTC.

V is TRBV20-1 and J is TRBJ2-7; TRBD2 might be the D (6 bases). This CDR3 comprises 13 residues. The V gene lost 6 bases and the J gene lost 6 bases, with 18 bases spanning the gap. CDR1 DFQATT and CDR2 SNEGSKA come from the germline V gene (reference sequence). CDR3 coding DNA: TGCAGTGCCAGACCCCCGGGGGTAGCCGAGCAGTACTTC. Translating it yields CSARPPGVAEQYF.

This clonotype was counted a few times. J is TRBJ2-1 and V is TRBV5-6; 10 positions agree with TRBD1. This CDR3 has 14 amino acids. With V trimmed by 3 bases and J by 8 bases, 5 bases remained unmatched. CDR1 SGHDT and CDR2 YYEEEE come from the germline V gene. CDR3: CASSSTGGEYEQFF. DNA of the CDR3: TGTGCCAGCAGCTCGACAGGGGGCGAGTATGAGCAGTTCTTC.

This clonotype appeared many times. V gene TRBV7-3 combines with J gene TRBJ2-1, with D perhaps given as TRBD1 or TRBD2 (6 bases each). This CDR3 is 17 amino acids long. The germline V gene encodes CDR1 SGHTA and CDR2 FQGTGA. Trimming took 2 bases from V and 5 from J, leaving 19 bases between them. The CDR3 protein is CASSLGGPGLANNEQFF. As DNA, the CDR3 is TGTGCCAGCAGCTTAGGGGGGCCGGGACTGGCAAACAATGAGCAGTTCTTC.

J is TRBJ2-1 and V is TRBV20-1, with 11 bases fitting TRBD2. In germline, CDR1 is DFQATT, CDR2 SNEGSKA (reference sequence). This CDR3 region has 18 residues. Trimming removed 4 bases from V and 2 bases from J; junction bases left unmatched: 13. The CDR3 here is CSATPGLAVAGTYNEQFF. The CDR3 DNA is TGCAGTGCTACCCCGGGACTAGCGGTCGCGGGCACCTACAATGAGCAGTTCTTC.

Many counts were recorded for this clonotype. CDR3 sequence reads: CSAIDTGELFF. For the CDR3, the DNA is TGCAGTGCTATCGACACCGGGGAGCTGTTTTTT. The chain has TRBV20-1 and TRBJ2-2; D is unresolved. The length of the CDR3 is 11 residues. In germline, CDR1 is DFQATT, CDR2 SNEGSKA (reference sequence). The V end lost 4 bases, the J end lost 3 bases, and 3 bases lay between the germline ends.

This clonotype was seen only a few times. This chain joins TRBV7-8 and TRBJ1-2, with TRBD1 matching over 7 bases. CDR1 is SGHVS and CDR2 is FQNEAQ in the germline V gene. Losses at the gene ends were 4 bases for V and 2 bases for J; bases not matched to a gene: 4. This CDR3 region has 14 residues. CDR3 coding DNA: TGTGCCAGCAGCTCGGGACAGAGAAACTATGGCTACACCTTC. This sequence encodes CASSSGQRNYGYTF.

This clonotype was seen at least ten times. The gene calls are TRBV20-1 and TRBJ2-7; 10 bases line up with TRBD2. Germline CDR1 reads DFQATT; CDR2 reads SNEGSKA (reference sequence). CDR3 length: 12 amino acids. The ends lost 6 bases at V and 4 bases at J; junction bases unmatched: 3. The CDR3 DNA reads TGCAGTGCGCTAGCGGGAGTGTACGAGCAGTACTTC. This encodes CSALAGVYEQYF.

This clonotype has a handful of counts. The J gene is TRBJ2-7, the V gene TRBV12-3 or TRBV12-4, with 8 bases matching TRBD1. Trimming cost V 6 bases and J 1 base; bases outside gene matches: 5. The CDR3 is made up of 14 amino acids. The CDR3: CASRGQELSYEQYF. The CDR3 DNA sequence: TGTGCCAGCAGGGGACAGGAGCTTTCCTACGAGCAGTACTTC.

This clonotype was detected ten times or more. The genes are TRBV9 and TRBJ2-7, with 8 bases that match TRBD1. The germline V gene has CDR1 SGDLS and CDR2 YYNGEE. The V and J ends lost 2 bases and 2 bases, in that order; junction bases with no gene match: 3. This CDR3 is built from 14 residues. The CDR3 bases are TGTGCCAGCAGCGTCGGACAGGGAACCTACGAGCAGTACTTC. This sequence encodes CASSVGQGTYEQYF.

This clonotype was detected many times. The CDR3 spells CASSIGIYNEQFF. The CDR3 DNA follows: TGTGCCAGCAGCATCGGGATATACAATGAGCAGTTCTTC. This chain links TRBV9 with TRBJ2-1, with a weak D call TRBD2 (5 bases). The germline V gene encodes CDR1 SGDLS and CDR2 YYNGEE. V was cut by 4 bases and J by 4 bases, with 9 bases left in between. The CDR3 is 13 residues long.

This clonotype was seen a handful of times. The chain links TRBV20-1 to TRBJ2-5; TRBD1 might be the D (5 bases). This CDR3 is built from 15 residues. Germline V gene data show CDR1 as DFQATT and CDR2 as SNEGSKA (reference sequence). Trimming stripped 0 bases from V and 4 bases from J, with 15 bases between. The CDR3: CSARDWARVRETQYF. The CDR3 DNA sequence: TGCAGTGCTAGAGATTGGGCCAGGGTGCGAGAGACCCAGTACTTC.

This clonotype occurred many times. The CDR3 region has the DNA TGTGCCAGCGGACGGGATCGAGGGAACACTGAAGCTTTCTTT. Encoded protein: CASGRDRGNTEAFF. The chain links TRBV5-6 to TRBJ1-1; D not resolved. The germline V gene has CDR1 SGHDT and CDR2 YYEEEE. CDR3 length equals 14 residues. V lost 7 bases and J 1 base, leaving 14 bases between the germline ends.

Ten or more counts support this clonotype. The J gene is TRBJ1-1, the V gene TRBV12-3 or TRBV12-4; 7 nucleotides match TRBD1. Trimming took 7 bases from V and 4 from J; bases not matched to a gene: 9. There are 14 residues in the CDR3. Here the CDR3 DNA reads TGTGCCAGCACCCGCACAGGGGATGTCACTGAAGCTTTCTTT. Translated: CASTRTGDVTEAFF.

This clonotype was observed at least ten times. The chain employs TRBV27 and TRBJ2-5; 13 bases align to TRBD2. Germline V gives CDR1 MNHEY, CDR2 SMNVEV (reference sequence). V was pared by 5 bases and J by 5 bases, with 11 bases of the junction left unmatched. The CDR3 has 17 residues. The CDR3 nucleotides are TGTGCCAGCAGTAAGACAGGGGGGACTAGCGGGACGGAGACCCAGTACTTC. It is translated as CASSKTGGTSGTETQYF.

This clonotype has a handful of counts. This chain links TRBV20-1 with TRBJ2-1, with D tentatively TRBD2 (5 bases). This CDR3 contains 15 residues. V was trimmed by 0 bases and J by 2 bases, leaving 11 bases between them. Germline V lookup: CDR1 DFQATT, CDR2 SNEGSKA (reference sequence). This CDR3 is CSARDPRAPYNEQFF. CDR3 DNA sequence: TGCAGTGCTAGAGATCCGAGGGCCCCCTACAATGAGCAGTTCTTC.

The V and J genes are TRBV5-1 and TRBJ2-2, with 7 bases aligning to TRBD2. The trim removed 3 bases at V and 6 bases at J, leaving 11 bases unmatched. Germline lookup yields CDR1 SGHRS and CDR2 YFSETQ. The CDR3 is made up of 16 amino acids. The CDR3 is CASSSAGLSGSGELFF. In nucleotides, the CDR3 is TGCGCCAGCAGCTCAGCGGGACTATCCGGGTCCGGGGAGCTGTTTTTT.